The source of this TCR beta chain is a study of HIV-infected patients and healthy controls. The CDR3 length is 15 residues. The V gene lost 3 bases and the J gene lost 4 bases, with 14 bases spanning the gap. CDR1 is MNHEY, CDR2 SVGAGI, per germline. No cell fractionation was done, so the repertoire covers all unsorted peripheral blood T cells. Enrolled donors were untreated HIV-infected adults about to begin antiretroviral therapy. Around 500 ng RNA was reverse transcribed with alpha and beta constant-region primers. Alpha and beta chain libraries were made separately by chain-specific third strand synthesis with multiplexing indices. TCRdb recomputed calls from the 5' RACE reads with MiXCR, one row per CDR3 protein. The sample lists 7,500 or so distinct CDR3 sequences, around 8.6% occurring once. By share of the sample, this clonotype is medium-sized.

The specimen comprised blood, sampled before antiretroviral therapy. This sequence joins TRBV6-5 and TRBJ2-3; possible D gene TRBD2, 6 bases. The TCR comes from an adult with HIV infection. CDR3 residues: CASSYKRAPPDTQYF. The CDR3 DNA is TGTGCCAGCAGTTATAAGCGGGCCCCCCCAGATACGCAGTATTTT.